Following are 7 T cell receptor beta chains from one sample sequenced in a study of cytomegalovirus exposure and HLA in healthy donors. Sequencing was performed with immunoSEQ multiplex PCR; in TCRdb, only in-frame clones are kept and a portion is missing. Altogether some 170,000 clones are present, roughly 96% being singletons, with the ten largest covering approximately 1%. Sequencing used PBMCs. The source of these receptors is a woman aged 18-35 years in good health and CMV-seronegative.

This sequence joins TRBV5-1 and TRBJ2-3; tentative D call: TRBD1 (5 bases). This CDR3 comprises 18 residues. V was pared by 0 bases and J by 0 bases, with 17 bases between. Per germline, CDR1 SGHRS and CDR2 YFSETQ. CDR3 sequence (DNA): TGCGCCAGCAGCTTGGCCCGGCCCTTAGGGGTTAGCACAGATACGCAGTATTTT. Amino acids: CASSLARPLGVSTDTQYF.

The gene calls are TRBV7-2 and TRBJ2-1; TRBD2 is a possible D gene (6 bases). Germline assignment: CDR1 SGHTA and CDR2 FQGNSA. The CDR3 sequence is 18 residues long. The V gene lost 4 bases and the J gene lost 5 bases, with 24 bases spanning the gap. CDR3 sequence reads: CASSSYGAGTHKNNEQFF. CDR3 sequence (DNA): TGTGCCAGCAGCTCGTACGGGGCGGGGACCCACAAAAACAATGAGCAGTTCTTC.

The V and J genes are TRBV19 and TRBJ1-2; D gene ambiguous. Germline V CDR1 and CDR2: LNHDA, SQIVND (reference sequence). V lost 2 bases to trimming and J lost 8 bases, with 12 bases between them. The CDR3 sequence is 13 residues long. CDR3 sequence: CASSITGDGGYTF. CDR3 DNA: TGTGCCAGTAGTATAACCGGGGATGGAGGCTACACCTTC.

The chain uses TRBV4-1 and TRBJ2-2, with a tentative D call TRBD2 (7 bases). V was trimmed by 1 base and J by 2 bases, leaving 14 bases between them. Germline V gives CDR1 MGHRA, CDR2 YSYEKL. The length of the CDR3 is 17 residues. The CDR3 here is CASSQVRGGANTGELFF. CDR3 coding DNA: TGCGCCAGCAGCCAAGTAAGGGGGGGCGCTAACACCGGGGAGCTGTTTTTT.

The chain joins TRBV9 to TRBJ2-3; 7 bases are shared with TRBD1. The CDR3 has 18 residues. V was pared by 0 bases and J by 2 bases, with 12 bases of the junction left unmatched. The germline CDR1 and CDR2 sequences are SGDLS and YYNGEE. The CDR3 DNA sequence: TGTGCCAGCAGCGTAGCAACAGGGGTGAGGGGCTACACAGATACGCAGTATTTT. Translation gives CASSVATGVRGYTDTQYF.

The rearrangement uses TRBV6-1 and TRBJ1-1; 8 bases fit TRBD1. Germline-derived CDR1 and CDR2 are MNHNS and SASEGT. V lost 1 base, J lost 4 bases, and 14 bases stayed unmatched. CDR3 size: 18 residues. This CDR3 reads CASSEGRNRGAGFTEAFF. The DNA for the CDR3 is TGTGCCAGCAGTGAAGGACGGAACAGGGGGGCTGGGTTCACTGAAGCTTTCTTT.

This chain links TRBV6-4 with TRBJ1-2; 7 bases map to TRBD1. Germline CDR1 MRHNA, CDR2 SNTAGT. V trimming: 2 bases; J trimming: 6 bases; junction bases outside the gene matches: 9. The CDR3 is 15 amino acids. This chain's CDR3 is CASSDTTGVLDGYTF. CDR3 DNA: TGTGCCAGCAGTGACACCACAGGGGTATTGGATGGCTACACCTTC.